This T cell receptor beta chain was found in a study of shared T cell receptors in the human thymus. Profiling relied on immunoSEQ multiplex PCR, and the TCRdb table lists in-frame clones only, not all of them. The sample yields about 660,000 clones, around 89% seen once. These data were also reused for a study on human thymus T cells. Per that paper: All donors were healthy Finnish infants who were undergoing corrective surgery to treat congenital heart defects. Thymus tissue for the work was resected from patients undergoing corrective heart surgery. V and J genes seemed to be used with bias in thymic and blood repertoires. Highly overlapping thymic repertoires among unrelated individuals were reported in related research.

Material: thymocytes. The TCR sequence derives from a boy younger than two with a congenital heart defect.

In nucleotides, the CDR3 is TGTGCCAGCAGCTTAGACAGGGATGGCACAGATACGCAGTATTTT. Translation: CASSLDRDGTDTQYF. This rearrangement joins TRBV7-9 to TRBJ2-3, with D perhaps matching TRBD1 (6 bases). This CDR3 has 15 residues. The V end was cut by 1 base, the J end by 1 base, with 9 bases between. Germline V lookup: CDR1 SEHNR, CDR2 FQNEAQ (reference sequence).